The 28 T cell receptor beta chains below all came from one sample that was sequenced in a study of long-term antiretroviral therapy in people with HIV. They ran version v3.0 of the immunoSEQ assay at survey level. Using immunoSEQ multiplex PCR, the repertoire was profiled, and TCRdb retains in-frame clones only, with some absent. The profile shows about 27,000 clones, around 85% of them singletons. The sample here was unsorted PBMCs, taken 2.3 years after starting antiretroviral therapy. These TCRs come from a man aged 40-49 years with HIV.

This clone was observed a single time. The V call is TRBV5-8, the J call TRBJ2-3; 10 nucleotides align to TRBD2. Germline trimming cut 1 base from V and 1 base from J; bases unmatched to any gene: 3. CDR1 is SGHTS, CDR2 YDEGEE, per germline. CDR3 size: 16 residues. This CDR3 reads CASSLYLAGGTDTQYF. The CDR3 nucleotides are TGTGCCAGCAGCTTGTATCTAGCGGGAGGCACAGATACGCAGTATTTT.

V usage is TRBV27 and J usage is TRBJ1-2, with a tentative D call TRBD1 (5 bases). Trimming stripped 5 bases from V and 7 bases from J, with 14 bases between. Germline CDR1 MNHEY, CDR2 SMNVEV (reference sequence). The CDR3 contains 13 residues. Here the CDR3 reads CASSPQGYGGYTF. CDR3 nucleotides: TGTGCCAGCAGTCCGCAGGGTTACGGTGGCTACACCTTC.

V and J are TRBV11-1 and TRBJ2-3; D gene uncertain. The CDR3 is 19 amino acids. V shed 4 bases and J shed 1 base, with 24 bases lying between them. Germline CDR1 and CDR2: SGHAT and FQDESV (reference sequence). Here the CDR3 reads CASSSVWARYDGGTDTQYF. The CDR3 nucleotides are TGTGCCAGCAGCTCCGTGTGGGCGCGATATGATGGGGGCACAGATACGCAGTATTTT.

The rearrangement uses TRBV11-2 and TRBJ2-1; either TRBD1 or TRBD2 may supply D (6 bases each). The germline CDR1 and CDR2 sequences are SGHAT and FQNNGV. CDR3 length: 15 residues. Between the trimmed V and J ends, which lost 2 bases and 2 bases, there was a span of 10 bases. CDR3 loop: CASSLRGATYNEQFF. CDR3 bases: TGTGCCAGCAGCTTAAGGGGGGCAACCTACAATGAGCAGTTCTTC.

The chain has TRBV6-1 and TRBJ1-5, with a tentative D call TRBD1 (6 bases). The CDR3 has 14 residues. In germline, CDR1 is MNHNS, CDR2 SASEGT. V lost 5 bases and J 5 bases, leaving 13 bases between the germline ends. Here the CDR3 reads CASSPTGEYQPQHF. The CDR3 DNA reads TGTGCCAGCAGTCCGACAGGAGAGTATCAGCCCCAGCATTTT.

This rearrangement joins TRBV13 to TRBJ2-6, with a possible D match to TRBD1 (5 bases). The CDR3 is made up of 14 amino acids. CDR1 is PRHDT, CDR2 FYEKMQ, per germline (reference sequence). V lost 0 bases to trimming and J lost 6 bases, with 6 bases between them. The DNA of the CDR3 is TGTGCCAGCAGCTTAGGGGACACGGCCAACGTCCTGACTTTC. This sequence encodes CASSLGDTANVLTF. The variable domain in full, completed from reference TRBV13 and TRBJ2-6, reads AAGVIQSPRHLIKEKRETATLKCYPIPRHDTVYWYQQGPGQDPQFLISFYEKMQSDKGSIPDRFSAQQFSDYHSELNMSSLELGDSALYFCASSLGDTANVLTFGAGSRLTVL.

V is TRBV19 and J is TRBJ2-2, with a weak D call TRBD1 (7 bases). The V end was cut by 3 bases, the J end by 6 bases, with 17 bases between. The CDR3 totals 16 residues. Germline-derived CDR1 and CDR2 are LNHDA and SQIVND (reference sequence). As DNA, the CDR3 is TGTGCCAGTAGTATTTTGGAGGGGGCAGTCTCCGGGGAGCTGTTTTTT. Its translation is CASSILEGAVSGELFF.

The chain joins TRBV4-1 to TRBJ2-3; 9 nucleotides align to TRBD2. The CDR3 has 15 amino acids. Germline CDR1 is MGHRA and CDR2 is YSYEKL. The V gene end was trimmed by 5 bases and the J gene end by 5 bases; junction bases not matched to a gene: 8. The CDR3 is CASSSFSGSGDTQYF. DNA of the CDR3: TGCGCCAGCAGCTCCTTTAGCGGGAGTGGAGATACGCAGTATTTT.

The J gene is TRBJ2-1, the V gene TRBV6-6; D is ambiguous. Trimming removed 6 bases from V and 3 bases from J, with 6 bases in between. Germline V lookup: CDR1 MNHNY, CDR2 SVGAGI (reference sequence). There are 12 residues in the CDR3. CDR3 protein: CASSSDYNEQFF. The CDR3 nucleotides read TGTGCCAGCAGCTCTGACTACAATGAGCAGTTCTTC.

CDR3: CASSESVGSKTQYF. CDR3 coding DNA: TGCGCCAGCAGTGAGTCGGTAGGCTCTAAGACCCAGTACTTC. This sequence joins TRBV10-1 and TRBJ2-5; D is ambiguous. V lost 0 bases and J 6 bases, leaving 11 bases between the germline ends. Germline V gene sequence: CDR1 WNHNN, CDR2 SYGVQD (reference sequence). CDR3 size: 14 residues.

The chain employs TRBV5-1 and TRBJ1-5; tentative D call: TRBD1 (5 bases). The CDR3 is made up of 15 amino acids. Trimming stripped 1 base from V and 6 bases from J, with 14 bases between. Germline V lookup: CDR1 SGHRS, CDR2 YFSETQ. The CDR3 loop reads CASSLLGELGQPQHF. The CDR3 DNA reads TGCGCCAGCAGCTTGTTGGGGGAACTAGGTCAGCCCCAGCATTTT.

The J gene is TRBJ1-1, the V gene TRBV5-1; no definite D call. Trimming removed 0 bases at V and 4 bases at J, with 10 bases between. The CDR3 spans 14 residues. The germline gives CDR1 SGHRS, CDR2 YFSETQ. In DNA form, the CDR3 reads TGCGCCAGCAGCTTGGAATTGAGGAGCACTGAAGCTTTCTTT. This translates into CASSLELRSTEAFF.

The chain carries TRBV7-6 and TRBJ1-3; no clear D. V shed 4 bases and J shed 4 bases, with 14 bases lying between them. Germline-derived CDR1 and CDR2 are SGHVS and FNYEAQ. This CDR3 has 15 amino acids. In nucleotides, the CDR3 is TGTGCCAGCAGCTCGAGTGTGGCAAGCGGAAACACCATATATTTT. Translation gives CASSSSVASGNTIYF.

The CDR3, as DNA: TGCGCCAGCAGCCTGGGCCGTACAGGGACTTCCTACGAGCAGTACTTC. Residues: CASSLGRTGTSYEQYF. The chain links TRBV5-1 to TRBJ2-7; D possibly matches TRBD1 or TRBD2 (6 bases each). Germline V CDR1 and CDR2: SGHRS, YFSETQ. There are 16 residues in the CDR3. Trimming removed 4 bases from V and 1 base from J, with 18 bases in between. Variable domain in full (rest from reference TRBV5-1 and TRBJ2-7): KAGVTQTPRYLIKTRGQQVTLSCSPISGHRSVSWYQQTPGQGLQFLFEYFSETQRNKGNFPGRFSGRQFSNSRSEMNVSTLELGDSALYLCASSLGRTGTSYEQYFGPGTRLTVT.

The chain couples TRBV18 to TRBJ1-4, with a weak D call TRBD1 (5 bases). CDR3 length: 16 amino acids. The germline V and J ends were trimmed by 4 bases and 5 bases, with 17 bases remaining between them. Germline CDR1 is KGHSH and CDR2 is LQKENI. CDR3 sequence: CASSQNPGRRNEKLFF. The CDR3 nucleotides read TGTGCCAGCTCACAGAATCCGGGACGGAGAAATGAAAAACTGTTTTTT.

The V call is TRBV5-1, the J call TRBJ2-1, with a tentative D call TRBD2 (6 bases). Per the germline V gene, CDR1 is SGHRS and CDR2 is YFSETQ. This CDR3 region has 16 residues. The V and J ends lost 0 bases and 5 bases respectively, with 15 bases between them. CDR3 amino acids: CASSLVAGLGDNEQFF. As DNA, the CDR3 is TGCGCCAGCAGCTTGGTTGCGGGACTCGGCGACAATGAGCAGTTCTTC.

CDR3 residues: CASSRTVAGIGADTQYF. CDR3 DNA: TGTGCCAGCAGCCGAACCGTAGCGGGGATCGGAGCAGATACGCAGTATTTT. This chain connects TRBV7-9 to TRBJ2-3, with 8 bases aligning to TRBD2. The trim removed 5 bases at V and 4 bases at J, leaving 14 bases unmatched. The germline V gene has CDR1 SEHNR and CDR2 FQNEAQ (reference sequence). This CDR3 has 17 residues.

This clone was observed a single time. This sequence joins TRBV28 and TRBJ2-7; TRBD2 is a possible D gene (5 bases). Looked up from germline, CDR1 is MDHEN and CDR2 is SYDVKM. This CDR3 comprises 14 residues. The V and J ends lost 4 bases and 5 bases respectively, with 15 bases between them. CDR3 sequence (DNA): TGTGCCAGCAGTTCCCTGACGGGGTTGGACGAGCAGTACTTC. As protein: CASSSLTGLDEQYF. The full variable domain, its missing parts supplied by reference TRBV28 and TRBJ2-7, is DVKVTQSSRYLVKRTGEKVFLECVQDMDHENMFWYRQDPGLGLRLIYFSYDVKMKEKGDIPEGYSVSREKKERFSLILESASTNQTSMYLCASSSLTGLDEQYFGPGTRLTVT.

The genes are TRBV27 and TRBJ1-5, with TRBD1 identical over 8 bases. Losses at the gene ends were 4 bases for V and 4 bases for J; bases not matched to a gene: 0. Germline lookup yields CDR1 MNHEY and CDR2 SMNVEV (reference sequence). The CDR3 totals 13 residues. Here the CDR3 reads CASSYRGNQPQHF. CDR3 coding DNA: TGTGCCAGCAGTTACAGGGGGAATCAGCCCCAGCATTTT.

V usage is TRBV6-1 and J usage is TRBJ2-7, with TRBD1 identical over 11 bases. CDR3 length: 16 amino acids. The junction had 6 bases not matched to a gene; V was cut back by 1 base and J by 4 bases. CDR1 is MNHNS and CDR2 is SASEGT in the germline V gene. CDR3 nucleotide sequence: TGTGCCAGCAGTGAAGAGGTGGGGACAGGGGGTTACGAGCAGTACTTC. Its translation: CASSEEVGTGGYEQYF.

The V gene is TRBV10-3, the J gene TRBJ1-5; 7 bases are shared with TRBD1. Unmatched junction bases numbered 0, after V lost 2 bases and J lost 2 bases. The CDR3 is made up of 14 amino acids. CDR1 is ENHRY and CDR2 is SYGVKD in the germline V gene. In DNA, the CDR3 is TGTGCCATCAGTGAGACAGGGGGCAATCAGCCCCAGCATTTT. Its translation: CAISETGGNQPQHF.

The chain joins TRBV19 to TRBJ2-7; 9 nucleotides match TRBD1. Germline V gives CDR1 LNHDA, CDR2 SQIVND (reference sequence). V lost 3 bases, J lost 2 bases, and 5 bases stayed unmatched. The CDR3 spans 15 residues. The CDR3, as DNA: TGTGCCAGTAGTATTTTTAGGACAGGGGCCTACGAGCAGTACTTC. Translation: CASSIFRTGAYEQYF. The complete variable domain, with remaining parts taken from reference TRBV19 and TRBJ2-7, reads DGGITQSPKYLFRKEGQNVTLSCEQNLNHDAMYWYRQDPGQGLRLIYYSQIVNDFQKGDIAEGYSVSREKKESFPLTVTSAQKNPTAFYLCASSIFRTGAYEQYFGPGTRLTVT.

CDR3 bases: TGTGCCAGCAGCTTCCCCGGGACAGGGTACACCGGGGAGCTGTTTTTT. Translation: CASSFPGTGYTGELFF. The chain uses TRBV11-2 and TRBJ2-2; TRBD1 matches at 9 bases. V dropped 3 bases and J dropped 3; count of bases not matched to a gene: 5. Germline-derived CDR1 and CDR2 are SGHAT and FQNNGV. The CDR3 spans 16 residues.

The rearrangement links TRBV19 to TRBJ1-2, with D perhaps matching TRBD1 (5 bases). The CDR3 has 16 residues. Germline CDR1 is LNHDA and CDR2 is SQIVND (reference sequence). Trimming removed 2 bases at V and 4 bases at J, with 17 bases between. CDR3 region: CASSISQTPGPYGYTF. The CDR3 nucleotides read TGTGCCAGTAGTATATCTCAAACTCCGGGACCCTATGGCTACACCTTC.

The chain is built from TRBV2 and TRBJ2-1; TRBD2 matches 11 bases. V lost 2 bases, J lost 4 bases, and 4 bases stayed unmatched. Germline assignment: CDR1 SNHLY and CDR2 FYNNEI. CDR3 length equals 16 residues. DNA for the CDR3: TGTGCCAGCAGTGAATCCCGACTAGCGGGATACAATGAGCAGTTCTTC. Translation gives CASSESRLAGYNEQFF. Combining the CDR3 with reference TRBV2 and TRBJ2-1 gives the whole variable domain EPEVTQTPSHQVTQMGQEVILRCVPISNHLYFYWYRQILGQKVEFLVSFYNNEISEKSEIFDDQFSVERPDGSNFTLKIRSTKLEDSAMYFCASSESRLAGYNEQFFGPGTRLTVL.

The chain couples TRBV11-2 to TRBJ2-2; D not resolved. CDR1 is SGHAT, CDR2 FQNNGV, per germline. This CDR3 is built from 12 residues. V lost 4 bases and J 6 bases, leaving 6 bases between the germline ends. CDR3 amino acids: CASSSYAGELFF. The CDR3 DNA follows: TGTGCCAGCAGCTCGTACGCCGGGGAGCTGTTTTTT.

The chain has TRBV11-2 and TRBJ2-2, with D unclear. Looked up from germline, CDR1 is SGHAT and CDR2 is FQNNGV. This CDR3 comprises 13 residues. Trimming removed 1 base at V and 5 bases at J, with 5 bases between. This chain's CDR3 is CASSLGFTGELFF. The CDR3 nucleotides are TGTGCCAGCAGCTTAGGTTTTACCGGGGAGCTGTTTTTT. Full variable domain (rest looked up from reference TRBV11-2 and TRBJ2-2): EAGVAQSPRYKIIEKRQSVAFWCNPISGHATLYWYQQILGQGPKLLIQFQNNGVVDDSQLPKDRFSAERLKGVDSTLKIQPAKLEDSAVYLCASSLGFTGELFFGEGSRLTVL.

This chain links TRBV27 with TRBJ1-2, with D possibly TRBD1 on 6 matching bases. Germline CDR1 reads MNHEY; CDR2 reads SMNVEV (reference sequence). The ends were cut back, 3 bases at V and 7 bases at J, with 12 bases in the middle. The CDR3 has 13 residues. The CDR3 region is CASSFTGRGGYTF. The CDR3 nucleotides read TGTGCCAGCAGTTTTACAGGGCGAGGTGGCTACACCTTC.